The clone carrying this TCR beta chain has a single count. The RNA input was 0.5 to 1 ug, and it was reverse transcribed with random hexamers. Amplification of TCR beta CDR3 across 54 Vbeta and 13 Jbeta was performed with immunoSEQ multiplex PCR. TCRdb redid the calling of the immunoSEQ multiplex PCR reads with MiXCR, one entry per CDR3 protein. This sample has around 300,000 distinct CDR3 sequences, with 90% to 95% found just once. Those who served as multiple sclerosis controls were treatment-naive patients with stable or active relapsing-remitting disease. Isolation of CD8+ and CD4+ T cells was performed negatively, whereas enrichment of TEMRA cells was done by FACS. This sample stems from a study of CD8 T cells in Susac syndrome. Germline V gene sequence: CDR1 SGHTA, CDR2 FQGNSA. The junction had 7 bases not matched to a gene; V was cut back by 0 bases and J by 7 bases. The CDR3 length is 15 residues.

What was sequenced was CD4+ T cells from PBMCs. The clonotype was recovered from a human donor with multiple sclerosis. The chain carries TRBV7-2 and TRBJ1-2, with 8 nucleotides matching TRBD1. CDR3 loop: CASSLALQGGGGYTF. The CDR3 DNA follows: TGTGCCAGCAGCTTAGCCCTACAGGGGGGCGGTGGCTACACCTTC.